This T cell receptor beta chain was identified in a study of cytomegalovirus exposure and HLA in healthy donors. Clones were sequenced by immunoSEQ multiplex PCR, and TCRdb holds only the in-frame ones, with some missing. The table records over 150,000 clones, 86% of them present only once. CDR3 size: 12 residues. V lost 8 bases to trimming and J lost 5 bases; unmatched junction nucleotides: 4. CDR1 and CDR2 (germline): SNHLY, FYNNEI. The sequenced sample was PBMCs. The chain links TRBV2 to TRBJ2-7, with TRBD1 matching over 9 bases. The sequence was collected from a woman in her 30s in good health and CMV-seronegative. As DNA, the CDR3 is TGTGCCAGCTCGGACAGGGGACACGAGCAGTACTTC. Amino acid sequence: CASSDRGHEQYF.